This is a list of T cell receptor beta chains from one sample in a study of blood T cell repertoires in COVID-19. Using immunoSEQ multiplex PCR, the repertoire was profiled, and TCRdb retains in-frame clones only, with some absent. This sample has under 300,000 clones, with approximately 90% found just once. Sequenced sample: PBMCs or T cells enriched from blood (not recorded which). These receptors were collected from a woman aged 40 to 55 with acute COVID-19. The CDR3 runs from the conserved cysteine through the conserved F or W. D genes are given only for firm matches. The size of a clone is reported for some rows only, either as once, few or many, or as a class for expanded clones.

CDR3	DNA	J	V	size	D
CARTGAAKRGAQETQYF	TGTGCCAGGACCGGTGCCGCGAAGCGGGGGGCCCAAGAGACCCAGTACTTC	TRBJ2-5	TRBV6-7	once	TRBD2
CASSWGLQETQYF	TGTGCCAGCAGTTGGGGACTCCAAGAGACCCAGTACTTC	TRBJ2-5	TRBV6-5	few	-
CASSLAQGAYNEQFF	TGTGCCAGCAGCTTAGCACAGGGCGCCTACAATGAGCAGTTCTTC	TRBJ2-1	TRBV7-2	-	-
CASSSQLGMYTEAFF	TGCGCCAGCAGCTCACAGCTTGGTATGTACACTGAAGCTTTCTTT	TRBJ1-1	TRBV5-1	once	-
CASSPRGGKAYEQYF	TGTGCCAGCAGCCCTAGGGGGGGGAAGGCCTACGAGCAGTACTTC	TRBJ2-7	TRBV7-2	-	-
CASSFSSGGALYNEQFF	TGTGCCAGCAGCTTCAGTAGCGGGGGGGCCCTTTACAATGAGCAGTTCTTC	TRBJ2-1	TRBV7-2	-	TRBD2
CATSGSTYNEQFF	TGTGCCACCAGCGGGAGTACGTACAATGAGCAGTTCTTC	TRBJ2-1	TRBV15	-	-
CASSLVDRAKETQYF	TGTGCCAGCAGCTTAGTGGACAGGGCGAAAGAGACCCAGTACTTC	TRBJ2-5	TRBV7-6	-	TRBD1
CASSQVWGQSGETQYF	TGCGCCAGCAGCCAAGTCTGGGGACAGTCGGGGGAGACCCAGTACTTC	TRBJ2-5	TRBV4-3	-	TRBD1
CATSDISGRLDTQYF	TGTGCCACCAGTGACATTAGCGGGAGGTTGGATACGCAGTATTTT	TRBJ2-3	TRBV24-1	-	TRBD2
CASSPGVGYQETQYF	TGTGCCAGCAGCCCCGGGGTGGGGTACCAAGAGACCCAGTACTTC	TRBJ2-5	TRBV9	-	-
CASSESARGKRGTGELFF	TGCGCCAGCAGTGAGTCGGCACGGGGGAAGCGGGGCACCGGGGAGCTGTTTTTT	TRBJ2-2	TRBV10-2	once	TRBD2
CASIRQRVDSTGELFF	TGTGCCAGCATCCGCCAGCGCGTCGACAGCACCGGGGAGCTGTTTTTT	TRBJ2-2	TRBV5-6	-	-
CASSIVGGWETQYF	TGTGCCAGTAGTATAGTTGGGGGGTGGGAGACCCAGTACTTC	TRBJ2-5	TRBV19	-	-
CASSHFSYNSPLHF	TGTGCCAGCAGCCATTTCTCCTATAATTCACCCCTCCACTTT	TRBJ1-6	TRBV21-1	-	-
CASSGNTRTGDSYEQYF	TGTGCCAGCAGTGGAAACACACGAACAGGGGACTCCTACGAGCAGTACTTC	TRBJ2-7	TRBV2	-	TRBD1
CASSLDAVTQETQYF	TGTGCCAGCAGCTTAGATGCGGTCACCCAAGAGACCCAGTACTTC	TRBJ2-5	TRBV11-2	-	-
CASSYRVSGNTIYF	TGTGCCAGCAGCTACCGGGTTTCGGGAAACACCATATATTTT	TRBJ1-3	TRBV13	-	-
CASSHSGSGNTIYF	TGTGCCAGCAGCCACAGCGGCTCTGGAAACACCATATATTTT	TRBJ1-3	TRBV3-1/TRBV3-2	-	-
CASSTTRGSNQPQHF	TGTGCCAGCAGTACAACCCGGGGTTCCAATCAGCCCCAGCATTTT	TRBJ1-5	TRBV7-2	-	-
CASTLGLAGYTF	TGTGCCAGCACGTTGGGGCTGGCAGGCTACACCTTC	TRBJ1-2	TRBV2	-	-
CAISESTERGNEQFF	TGTGCCATCAGTGAGTCGACGGAAAGGGGCAATGAGCAGTTCTTC	TRBJ2-1	TRBV10-3	-	-
CSVSTGAERGYTF	TGCAGCGTCTCGACAGGGGCGGAACGTGGCTACACCTTC	TRBJ1-2	TRBV29-1	-	TRBD1
CASGLVEEGVLYSNQPQHF	TGTGCTAGTGGTTTGGTAGAAGAGGGGGTACTTTATAGCAATCAGCCCCAGCATTTT	TRBJ1-5	TRBV12-5	-	-
CASSRGQGAEAFF	TGTGCCAGCAGTAGGGGGCAAGGCGCTGAAGCTTTCTTT	TRBJ1-1	TRBV12-3/TRBV12-4	-	TRBD1
CASSIRGGGGTDTQYF	TGTGCCAGTAGTATCCGGGGGGGAGGGGGCACAGATACGCAGTATTTT	TRBJ2-3	TRBV19	-	TRBD2
CASSPGTGLYTGELFF	TGTGCCAGCAGCCCCGGGACAGGGTTGTACACCGGGGAGCTGTTTTTT	TRBJ2-2	TRBV7-9	once	TRBD1
CASSLGQGNTIYF	TGTGCCAGCAGCTTAGGGCAGGGAAACACCATATATTTT	TRBJ1-3	TRBV11-2	-	-
CASSSPRVGNEQYF	TGTGCCAGCAGTAGTCCGCGGGTTGGCAACGAGCAGTACTTC	TRBJ2-7	TRBV28	once	-
CAWMGPAAGGPQHF	TGTGCCTGGATGGGCCCGGCAGCCGGGGGGCCCCAGCATTTT	TRBJ1-5	TRBV30	-	-
CAIVRAGGLDTQYF	TGTGCCATCGTTCGGGCGGGGGGCCTAGATACGCAGTATTTT	TRBJ2-3	TRBV7-9	-	TRBD2
CASSLAGTGSHNEQFF	TGTGCCAGCAGCTTAGCCGGCACCGGGTCCCACAATGAGCAGTTCTTC	TRBJ2-1	TRBV7-9	-	-
CASSRSSAANYGYTF	TGCGCCAGCAGCCGCTCTTCGGCGGCTAACTATGGCTACACCTTC	TRBJ1-2	TRBV4-3	-	-
CASSMSSGPQETQYF	TGTGCCAGCAGCATGTCTAGCGGTCCCCAAGAGACCCAGTACTTC	TRBJ2-5	TRBV7-2	-	TRBD2
CASSKSRDRGLWGYTF	TGTGCCAGTAGTAAATCCCGGGACAGGGGACTGTGGGGCTACACCTTC	TRBJ1-2	TRBV19	-	TRBD1
CASSLDRGLFGNTIYF	TGTGCCAGCAGCCTGGACAGGGGGCTTTTCGGAAACACCATATATTTT	TRBJ1-3	TRBV5-4	-	TRBD1
CASSPGLAGANVLTF	TGTGCCAGCAGCCCCGGACTAGCTGGGGCCAACGTCCTGACTTTC	TRBJ2-6	TRBV5-4	-	TRBD2
CASSQWGQGSSSYNSPLHF	TGCGCCAGCAGCCAATGGGGACAGGGGTCAAGCTCCTATAATTCACCCCTCCACTTT	TRBJ1-6	TRBV4-1	-	TRBD1
CASSASGSHQETQYF	TGTGCCAGCAGCGCTAGCGGGAGCCACCAAGAGACCCAGTACTTC	TRBJ2-5	TRBV9	once	TRBD2
CASSNARRARNTDTQYF	TGTGCCAGCAGTAATGCGCGGCGGGCGAGGAACACAGATACGCAGTATTTT	TRBJ2-3	TRBV7-2	-	-
CAISGARGLASEAFF	TGTGCCATCAGTGGCGCCCGGGGTTTGGCATCAGAAGCTTTCTTT	TRBJ1-1	TRBV10-3	-	-
CASSERQGDFTEAFF	TGTGCCAGCAGCGAACGACAGGGGGATTTCACTGAAGCTTTCTTT	TRBJ1-1	TRBV11-3	-	TRBD1
CASSTDRGDTIYF	TGTGCCAGCAGCACCGACAGGGGGGACACCATATATTTT	TRBJ1-3	TRBV7-2	-	TRBD1
CASSNVGHRGQPQHF	TGTGCCAGCAGCAACGTGGGGCACAGAGGTCAGCCCCAGCATTTT	TRBJ1-5	TRBV21-1	-	-
CASSVSGTGGSEQYF	TGTGCCAGCAGTGTTTCGGGGACAGGGGGCTCAGAGCAGTACTTC	TRBJ2-7	TRBV25-1	-	TRBD1
CASSWAGQGGTEAFF	TGCGCCAGCAGCTGGGCGGGACAGGGAGGCACTGAAGCTTTCTTT	TRBJ1-1	TRBV5-1	-	TRBD1
CAISEDRGVGNTIYF	TGTGCCATCAGCGAAGACAGGGGGGTAGGAAACACCATATATTTT	TRBJ1-3	TRBV10-3	-	TRBD1